The 23 T cell receptor beta chains below were found in one sample sequenced in a study of T cell clones after liver transplantation. Clones were sequenced by immunoSEQ multiplex PCR, and TCRdb holds only the in-frame ones, with some missing. The sample has more than 65,000 clones, more than 90% seen once; the top ten hold 2.7%. The material sequenced was CD4+ T cells from blood, taken before liver transplant. The source is a human donor who received a liver transplant.

Only one count was recorded for this clone. The CDR3 loop reads CSVEGQGAADTQYF. The DNA of the CDR3 is TGCAGCGTTGAAGGACAGGGGGCCGCAGATACGCAGTATTTT. This rearrangement joins TRBV29-1 to TRBJ2-3; 10 positions match TRBD1. CDR1 and CDR2 (germline): SQVTM, ANQGSEA. This CDR3 is built from 14 residues. V was pared by 1 base and J by 4 bases, with 2 bases of the junction left unmatched.

The chain joins TRBV11-2 to TRBJ1-1; TRBD1 aligns across 11 bases. J gave up 7 bases and V 3 bases, and 7 bases lay outside the gene matches. Germline V gene lookup returns CDR1 SGHAT and CDR2 FQNNGV. The CDR3 runs 15 residues. CDR3 loop: CASSLGSGTGGEAFF. The CDR3 DNA reads TGTGCCAGCAGCTTGGGATCGGGGACAGGGGGTGAAGCTTTCTTT.

J is TRBJ2-7 and V is TRBV7-9; 8 nucleotides line up with TRBD2. V lost 6 bases, J lost 5 bases, and 6 bases stayed unmatched. CDR3 length equals 13 residues. The germline V gene has CDR1 SEHNR and CDR2 FQNEAQ (reference sequence). CDR3: CASSKREIDEQYF. CDR3 bases: TGTGCCAGCAGTAAGCGGGAGATAGACGAGCAGTACTTC. The full variable domain, in which reference TRBV7-9 and TRBJ2-7 provide the parts outside the CDR3, is DTGVSQNPRHKITKRGQNVTFRCDPISEHNRLYWYRQTLGQGPEFLTYFQNEAQLEKSRLLSDRFSAERPKGSFSTLEIQRTEQGDSAMYLCASSKREIDEQYFGPGTRLTVT.

The J gene is TRBJ2-1, the V gene TRBV5-1; tentative D call: TRBD2 (6 bases). The CDR3 runs to 14 residues. The germline gives CDR1 SGHRS, CDR2 YFSETQ. The ends were cut back, 0 bases at V and 7 bases at J, with 11 bases in the middle. The chain's CDR3 is CASSLVGTSNEQFF. The CDR3 DNA reads TGCGCCAGCAGCTTGGTGGGGACTTCAAATGAGCAGTTCTTC.

The V gene is TRBV2, the J gene TRBJ1-1, with TRBD1 identical over 8 bases. CDR1 is SNHLY, CDR2 FYNNEI, per germline. The CDR3 spans 14 residues. The V segment lost 6 bases and the J segment 3 bases; nucleotides outside the gene matches: 6. The CDR3, as DNA: TGTGCCAGCAGCGGAGGGACAGGAGACACTGAAGCTTTCTTT. It codes for CASSGGTGDTEAFF.

The chain employs TRBV5-6 and TRBJ2-1; 10 nucleotides align to TRBD2. The CDR3 loop spans 15 amino acids. Per germline, CDR1 SGHDT and CDR2 YYEEEE. V shed 2 bases and J 9 bases; nucleotides not matched to a gene: 8. CDR3 in amino acids: CASSFTSGRVGEQFF. CDR3 DNA: TGTGCCAGCAGCTTCACGAGCGGGAGGGTGGGTGAGCAGTTCTTC. Full variable domain (missing parts from reference TRBV5-6 and TRBJ2-1): DAGVTQSPTHLIKTRGQQVTLRCSPKSGHDTVSWYQQALGQGPQFIFQYYEEEERQRGNFPDRFSGHQFPNYSSELNVNALLLGDSALYLCASSFTSGRVGEQFFGPGTRLTVL.

The chain joins TRBV5-1 to TRBJ1-3, with a tentative D call TRBD1 (6 bases). The CDR3 sequence is 17 residues long. V was shortened by 5 bases and J by 1 base, with 19 bases between the two germline ends. From germline, CDR1 is SGHRS and CDR2 YFSETQ. The CDR3 DNA sequence: TGCGCCAGCAGATCCCCCCCGGGGGGCGTATCTGGAAACACCATATATTTT. This gives the protein CASRSPPGGVSGNTIYF. Complete variable domain (other parts from reference TRBV5-1 and TRBJ1-3): KAGVTQTPRYLIKTRGQQVTLSCSPISGHRSVSWYQQTPGQGLQFLFEYFSETQRNKGNFPGRFSGRQFSNSRSEMNVSTLELGDSALYLCASRSPPGGVSGNTIYFGEGSWLTVV.

The chain has TRBV11-2 and TRBJ2-5; D call uncertain. The V gene's germline CDR1 is SGHAT and CDR2 FQNNGV. This CDR3 is 11 amino acids long. V was trimmed by 5 bases and J by 1 base, leaving 2 bases between them. The chain's CDR3 is CASSTQETQYF. The DNA of the CDR3 is TGTGCCAGCAGCACCCAAGAGACCCAGTACTTC.

This chain connects TRBV2 to TRBJ2-7; 9 positions match TRBD2. Germline lookup yields CDR1 SNHLY and CDR2 FYNNEI. This CDR3 comprises 15 residues. After removal of 1 base from V and 5 bases from J, the junction contained 6 bases not matched to a gene. The CDR3 bases are TGTGCCAGCAGTGAAGACCCTAGCGGGAATCACGAGCAGTACTTC. It translates to CASSEDPSGNHEQYF.

The rearrangement uses TRBV6-6 and TRBJ1-2; the D gene is possibly TRBD1 (6 bases). Trimming pared 6 bases from V and 4 bases from J, leaving 12 bases between. The CDR3 contains 13 residues. The germline V gene has CDR1 MNHNY and CDR2 SVGAGI (reference sequence). CDR3 nucleotides: TGTGCCAGCAGCGGGGGGGGCCTCTATGGCTACACCTTC. Its translation: CASSGGGLYGYTF.

CDR3 bases: TGTGCCAGCAGCCCAAGGGGGGTTTTGACCTACGAGCAGTACTTC. As protein: CASSPRGVLTYEQYF. The rearrangement joins TRBV7-8 to TRBJ2-7; possibly TRBD1 or TRBD2 for D (6 bases each). The CDR3 runs 15 residues. Trimming shortened V by 5 bases and J by 2 bases, and 16 bases separated the two germline ends. CDR1 and CDR2 from the germline V gene are SGHVS and FQNEAQ.

This sequence joins TRBV30 and TRBJ2-4; 8 bases are a match to TRBD1. With V trimmed by 0 bases and J by 8 bases, 9 bases remained unmatched. This CDR3 contains 15 residues. The germline V gene encodes CDR1 GTSNPN and CDR2 SVGIG (reference sequence). The CDR3 DNA is TGTGCCTGGAGTGTACCGGACAGGGTTACTGACATTCAGTACTTC. Amino acid sequence: CAWSVPDRVTDIQYF.

The rearrangement joins TRBV11-2 to TRBJ2-1; 9 nucleotides match TRBD2. Looked up from germline, CDR1 is SGHAT and CDR2 is FQNNGV. CDR3 size: 14 residues. V was pared by 5 bases and J by 7 bases, with 6 bases of the junction left unmatched. DNA for the CDR3: TGTGCCAGCAGCCCGGTGACTAGCGGTAATGAGCAGTTCTTC. Encoded protein: CASSPVTSGNEQFF.

The J gene is TRBJ2-2, the V gene TRBV5-1; maybe TRBD2 (5 bases). Trimming shortened V by 0 bases and J by 3 bases, and 9 bases separated the two germline ends. This CDR3 has 15 residues. In germline, CDR1 is SGHRS, CDR2 YFSETQ. The CDR3 DNA sequence: TGCGCCAGCAGCTTGGGAGGGAGCCACACCGGGGAGCTGTTTTTT. It yields the protein CASSLGGSHTGELFF.

The chain is built from TRBV10-3 and TRBJ2-7; D gene ambiguous. The CDR3 length is 15 residues. V was pared by 0 bases and J by 4 bases, with 13 bases between. Germline loops: CDR1 ENHRY, CDR2 SYGVKD. As DNA, the CDR3 is TGTGCCATCAGTGAGTCGCCGGGCTCTGTGTACGAGCAGTACTTC. This sequence encodes CAISESPGSVYEQYF.

The rearrangement joins TRBV15 to TRBJ2-1; TRBD1 agrees at 9 bases. Per the germline V gene, CDR1 is LNHNV and CDR2 is YYDKDF (reference sequence). The length of the CDR3 is 15 residues. The junction had 6 bases not matched to a gene; V was cut back by 5 bases and J by 4 bases. CDR3 residues: CATSGRDREYNEQFF. The CDR3 coding sequence is TGTGCCACCAGCGGACGGGACAGGGAATACAATGAGCAGTTCTTC.

The chain is built from TRBV7-2 and TRBJ1-1; D unresolved. The germline V and J ends were trimmed by 3 bases and 0 bases, with 5 bases remaining between them. This CDR3 region has 13 residues. Germline V gene sequence: CDR1 SGHTA, CDR2 FQGNSA. CDR3 nucleotides: TGTGCCAGCAGCTTCTCGGTGAACACTGAAGCTTTCTTT. Translation: CASSFSVNTEAFF.

V is TRBV6-5 and J is TRBJ2-5; tentative D call: TRBD2 (5 bases). The ends were cut back, 0 bases at V and 3 bases at J, with 11 bases in the middle. The CDR3 loop spans 15 amino acids. CDR1 is MNHEY and CDR2 is SVGAGI in the germline V gene. The chain's CDR3 is CASSYSGVQKETQYF. The CDR3 DNA is TGTGCCAGCAGTTACTCCGGGGTCCAGAAAGAGACCCAGTACTTC.

The CDR3 region is CASSVDGNTGELFF. The CDR3 DNA reads TGTGCCAGCAGTGTGGACGGGAACACCGGGGAGCTGTTTTTT. The chain uses TRBV25-1 and TRBJ2-2; D not certain. The ends were cut back, 4 bases at V and 1 base at J, with 7 bases in the middle. CDR3 length: 14 residues. From germline, CDR1 is MGHDK and CDR2 SYGVNS.

The J gene is TRBJ2-7, the V gene TRBV9; D possibly corresponds to TRBD1 (6 bases). Germline CDR1 and CDR2: SGDLS and YYNGEE. The CDR3 is made up of 13 amino acids. V dropped 0 bases and J dropped 6 bases, with 10 bases sitting between them. The CDR3 DNA is TGTGCCAGCAGCGTAGGGGTAGGGGGCGAGCAGTACTTC. This gives the protein CASSVGVGGEQYF.

The chain uses TRBV27 and TRBJ2-3, with 8 nucleotides matching TRBD2. The V segment lost 0 bases and the J segment 2 bases; nucleotides outside the gene matches: 1. The CDR3 sequence is 15 residues long. Germline assignment: CDR1 MNHEY and CDR2 SMNVEV (reference sequence). CDR3 DNA: TGTGCCAGCAGTTTATCGACTAGCGTCACAGATACGCAGTATTTT. It yields the protein CASSLSTSVTDTQYF.

The rearrangement joins TRBV7-9 to TRBJ2-2, with D possibly being TRBD1 (6 bases). The germline CDR1 and CDR2 sequences are SEHNR and FQNEAQ (reference sequence). The V end was cut by 5 bases, the J end by 7 bases, with 11 bases between. This CDR3 has 13 residues. The CDR3, as DNA: TGTGCCAGCAGCCTACAGGGAAGCGGGGAGCTGTTTTTT. Translation: CASSLQGSGELFF.

This clone was seen only once. The chain carries TRBV4-3 and TRBJ2-5, with TRBD2 identical over 14 bases. After removal of 1 base from V and 0 bases from J, the junction contained 1 base not matched to a gene. This CDR3 has 17 amino acids. Germline assignment: CDR1 LGHNA and CDR2 YSLEER. This chain's CDR3 is CASSQGLAGGHQETQYF. CDR3 nucleotide sequence: TGCGCCAGCAGCCAAGGACTAGCGGGAGGGCACCAAGAGACCCAGTACTTC.